The source of this TCR beta chain is a study of blood T cell repertoires in COVID-19. Study summary: Samples of COVID-19 (acute and convalescent) were obtained from the United States, Italy and Spain.

Study members were between about 18 and 89 years old and lived in approximately 25 US regions. The V and J ends lost 7 bases and 5 bases, in that order; junction bases with no gene match: 19. Germline CDR1 MDHEN, CDR2 SYDVKM. The CDR3 consists of 18 residues. Clones were sequenced by immunoSEQ multiplex PCR, and TCRdb holds only the in-frame ones, with some missing. The data show 390,000 or so clones, 80% to 90% seen once. The gene calls are TRBV28 and TRBJ2-1; TRBD1 matches at 8 bases. The clonotype was recovered from a man aged 18 to 30 who had recovered from COVID-19. Sequenced material: PBMCs or T cells enriched from blood (not recorded which). The CDR3 nucleotides are TGTGCCAGCACCCCGTGGTTTGCGGGGACGGGACAGGACAATGAGCAGTTCTTC. It specifies CASTPWFAGTGQDNEQFF.